The rows below give T cell receptor beta chains drawn from one sample of a study of OX40 agonist ivuxolimab in advanced cancers. Sequencing used immunoSEQ multiplex PCR; TCRdb keeps in-frame clones, though not all of them. The sample records tens of thousands of clones, 75% to 90% being singletons. The source material was CD4+ or CD8+ T cells sorted from blood, sampled in a trial of the OX40 agonist ivuxolimab. All receptors come from an adult with an advanced solid tumor such as melanoma, head and neck, liver or kidney cancer. CDR3s include the opening cysteine and the closing phenylalanine or tryptophan. A D gene is named only where the DNA matches it firmly. Clone size is shown for a subset of rows, as once, few, many or a class of expanded clone.

j_gene,abundance,d_gene,v_gene,CDR3aa,CDR3nt
TRBJ2-1,.,.,TRBV2,CASSEDITGRYEQFF,TGTGCCAGCAGTGAAGATATAACAGGGAGGTACGAGCAGTTCTTC
TRBJ1-3,.,.,TRBV5-4,CASSLTGTSGNTIYF,TGTGCCAGCAGCTTGACAGGGACCTCTGGAAACACCATATATTTT
TRBJ1-1,.,.,TRBV4-3,CASSQDTVNTEAFF,TGCGCCAGCAGCCAAGACACGGTTAACACTGAAGCTTTCTTT
TRBJ2-2,.,TRBD2,TRBV5-1,CASSGDYSPTGELFF,TGCGCCAGCAGTGGGGACTATAGCCCCACCGGGGAGCTGTTTTTT
TRBJ1-2,.,.,TRBV6-6,CASSPGTAEFYGYTF,TGTGCCAGCAGCCCAGGGACGGCCGAATTCTATGGCTACACCTTC
TRBJ2-1,.,TRBD1,TRBV7-2,CASSRFGTVGASSYNEQFF,TGTGCCAGCAGCCGATTCGGGACAGTGGGGGCATCTTCCTACAATGAGCAGTTCTTC
TRBJ1-1,.,.,TRBV27,CASSIAGRSTEAFF,TGTGCCAGCAGTATCGCAGGGAGATCCACTGAAGCTTTCTTT
TRBJ2-4,.,.,TRBV25-1,CASTDQNIQYF,TGTGCCAGCACGGACCAAAACATTCAGTACTTC
TRBJ1-1,.,.,TRBV9,CASSPGAQDEAFF,TGTGCCAGCTCTCCTGGGGCCCAAGATGAAGCTTTCTTT
TRBJ2-7,.,.,TRBV2,CASSFSYSEQYF,TGTGCCAGCAGCTTTAGCTACAGCGAGCAGTACTTC
TRBJ1-2,.,.,TRBV4-3,CASSQDRGGYTF,TGCGCCAGCAGCCAAGATCGTGGTGGCTACACCTTC
TRBJ2-5,few,TRBD1,TRBV11-3,CASSLESGQGQETQYF,TGTGCCAGCAGCTTAGAATCGGGACAGGGACAAGAGACCCAGTACTTC
TRBJ2-3,.,TRBD1,TRBV25-1,CASSEPGQGGDTQYF,TGTGCCAGCAGTGAACCCGGACAGGGGGGAGATACGCAGTATTTT
TRBJ1-5,.,TRBD1,TRBV28,CASSLSGGSNQPQHF,TGTGCCAGCAGTTTATCAGGGGGAAGCAATCAGCCCCAGCATTTT
TRBJ1-1,.,.,TRBV10-3,CAIREQGGNTEAFF,TGTGCCATCAGAGAACAGGGTGGGAACACTGAAGCTTTCTTT
TRBJ2-3,.,.,TRBV4-1,CASSQDRGGTDTQYF,TGCGCCAGCAGCCAAGACCGGGGTGGCACAGATACGCAGTATTTT
TRBJ2-7,.,.,TRBV2,CASSETGAYEQYF,TGTGCCAGCAGTGAGACGGGGGCCTACGAGCAGTACTTC
TRBJ2-7,.,.,TRBV7-2,CASSPTGPGGVYEQYF,TGTGCCAGCAGCCCGACAGGGCCGGGCGGGGTCTACGAGCAGTACTTC
TRBJ2-1,.,TRBD1,TRBV27,CASSLRTGGRDEQFF,TGTGCCAGCAGTTTAAGGACAGGGGGCCGTGATGAGCAGTTCTTC
TRBJ2-1,.,TRBD2,TRBV12-5,CASGLVLGGSRDNEQFF,TGTGCTAGTGGTTTGGTACTCGGCGGGAGTCGGGACAATGAGCAGTTCTTC